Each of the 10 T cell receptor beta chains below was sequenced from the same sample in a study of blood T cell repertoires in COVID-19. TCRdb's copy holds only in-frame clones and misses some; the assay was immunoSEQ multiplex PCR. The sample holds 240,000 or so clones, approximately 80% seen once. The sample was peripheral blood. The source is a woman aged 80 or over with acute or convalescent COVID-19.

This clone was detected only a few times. The CDR3 DNA sequence: TGTGCCAGCAGTTACCCAAGTGGACAAATTTTCTTT. Amino acids: CASSYPSGQIFF. This chain uses TRBV6-5 with TRBJ1-1; D may be TRBD1 (5 bases). Germline lookup yields CDR1 MNHEY and CDR2 SVGAGI. The CDR3 is 12 amino acids. V lost 2 bases, J lost 13 bases, and 14 bases lay in between.

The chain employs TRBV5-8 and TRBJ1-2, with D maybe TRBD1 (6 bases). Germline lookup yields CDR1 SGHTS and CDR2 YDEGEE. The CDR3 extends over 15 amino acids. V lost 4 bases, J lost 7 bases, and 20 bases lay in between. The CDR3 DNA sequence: TGTGCCAGCAGCCCTAGGACCGTAGGGGGTATTGGCTACACCTTC. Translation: CASSPRTVGGIGYTF.

In DNA, the CDR3 is TGCGCCAGCAGCCAAGTGGCCGGCGGGGGGTCGGTCGAGCAGTACTTC. This gives the protein CASSQVAGGGSVEQYF. J is TRBJ2-7 and V is TRBV4-1; 8 bases fit TRBD2. The V gene's germline CDR1 is MGHRA and CDR2 YSYEKL. This CDR3 has 16 amino acids. Germline trimming cut 1 base from V and 6 bases from J; bases unmatched to any gene: 11.

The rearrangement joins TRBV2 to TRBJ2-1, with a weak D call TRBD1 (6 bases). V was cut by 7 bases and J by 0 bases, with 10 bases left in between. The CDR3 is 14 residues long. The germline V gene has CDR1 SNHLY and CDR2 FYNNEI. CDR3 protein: CASNQGLSYNEQFF. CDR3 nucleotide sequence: TGTGCCAGCAACCAGGGGCTCTCCTACAATGAGCAGTTCTTC.

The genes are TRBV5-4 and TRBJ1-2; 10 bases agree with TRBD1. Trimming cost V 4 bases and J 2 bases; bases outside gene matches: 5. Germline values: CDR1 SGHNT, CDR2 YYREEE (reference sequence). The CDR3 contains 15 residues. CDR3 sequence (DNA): TGTGCCAGCAGCACTCCGGGACAGGGGAACTATGGCTACACCTTC. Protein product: CASSTPGQGNYGYTF. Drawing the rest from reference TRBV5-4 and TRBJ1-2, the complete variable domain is ETGVTQSPTHLIKTRGQQVTLRCSSQSGHNTVSWYQQALGQGPQFIFQYYREEENGRGNFPPRFSGLQFPNYSSELNVNALELDDSALYLCASSTPGQGNYGYTFGSGTRLTVV.

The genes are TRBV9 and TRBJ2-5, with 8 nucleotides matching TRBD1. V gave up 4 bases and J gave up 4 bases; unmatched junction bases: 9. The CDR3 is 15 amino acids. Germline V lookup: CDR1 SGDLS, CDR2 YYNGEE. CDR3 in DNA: TGTGCCAGCAGCCCAGGGGGCACTGGAGGAGAGACCCAGTACTTC. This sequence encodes CASSPGGTGGETQYF. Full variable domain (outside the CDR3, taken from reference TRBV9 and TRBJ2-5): DSGVTQTPKHLITATGQRVTLRCSPRSGDLSVYWYQQSLDQGLQFLIQYYNGEERAKGNILERFSAQQFPDLHSELNLSSLELGDSALYFCASSPGGTGGETQYFGPGTRLLVL.

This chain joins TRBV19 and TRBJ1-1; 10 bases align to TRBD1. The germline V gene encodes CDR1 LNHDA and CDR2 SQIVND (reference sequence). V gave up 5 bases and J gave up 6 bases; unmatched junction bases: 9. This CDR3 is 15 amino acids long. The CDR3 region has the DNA TGTGCCAGTAGTCCCCCGGGACAGGGGAATGCTGAAGCTTTCTTT. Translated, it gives CASSPPGQGNAEAFF.

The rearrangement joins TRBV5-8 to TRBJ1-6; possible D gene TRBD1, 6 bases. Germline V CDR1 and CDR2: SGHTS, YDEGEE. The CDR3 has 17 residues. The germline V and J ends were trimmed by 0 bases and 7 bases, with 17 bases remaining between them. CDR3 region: CASSLGWQGIGNSPLHF. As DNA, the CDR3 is TGTGCCAGCAGCTTGGGTTGGCAGGGGATCGGGAATTCACCCCTCCACTTT.

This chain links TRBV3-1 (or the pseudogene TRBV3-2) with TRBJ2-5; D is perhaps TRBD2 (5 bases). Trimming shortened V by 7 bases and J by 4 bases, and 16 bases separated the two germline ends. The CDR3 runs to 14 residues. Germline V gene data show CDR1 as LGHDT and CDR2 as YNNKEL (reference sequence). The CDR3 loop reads CASKHPSSGETQYF. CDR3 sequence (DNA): TGTGCCAGCAAGCACCCCTCAAGCGGAGAGACCCAGTACTTC.

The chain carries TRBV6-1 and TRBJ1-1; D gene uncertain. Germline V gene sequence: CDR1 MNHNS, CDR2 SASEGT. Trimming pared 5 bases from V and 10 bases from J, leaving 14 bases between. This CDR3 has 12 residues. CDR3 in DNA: TGTGCCAGCAGTTTGGACGGAGAGGGAGCTTTCTTT. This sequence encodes CASSLDGEGAFF.